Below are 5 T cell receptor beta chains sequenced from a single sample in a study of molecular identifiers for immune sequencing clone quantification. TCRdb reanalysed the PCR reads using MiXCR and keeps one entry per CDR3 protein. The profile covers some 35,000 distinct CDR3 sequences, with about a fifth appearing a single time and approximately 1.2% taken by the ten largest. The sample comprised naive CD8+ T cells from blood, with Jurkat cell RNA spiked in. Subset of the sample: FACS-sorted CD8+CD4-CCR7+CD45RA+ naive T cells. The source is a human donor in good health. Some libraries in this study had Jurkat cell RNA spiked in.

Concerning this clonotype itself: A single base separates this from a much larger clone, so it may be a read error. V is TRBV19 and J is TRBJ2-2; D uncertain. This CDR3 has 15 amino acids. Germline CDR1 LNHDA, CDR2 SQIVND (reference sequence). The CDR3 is CVSSIGLLHTGELFF. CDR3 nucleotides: TGTGTCAGTAGTATTGGTCTCTTACACACCGGGGAGCTGTTTTTT.

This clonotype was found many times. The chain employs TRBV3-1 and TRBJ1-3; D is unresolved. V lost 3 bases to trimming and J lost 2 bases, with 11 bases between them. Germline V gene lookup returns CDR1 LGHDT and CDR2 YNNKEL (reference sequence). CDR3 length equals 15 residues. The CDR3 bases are TGTGCCAGCAGCCATTCAAGAGAGCCTGGAAACACCATATATTTT. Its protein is CASSHSREPGNTIYF.

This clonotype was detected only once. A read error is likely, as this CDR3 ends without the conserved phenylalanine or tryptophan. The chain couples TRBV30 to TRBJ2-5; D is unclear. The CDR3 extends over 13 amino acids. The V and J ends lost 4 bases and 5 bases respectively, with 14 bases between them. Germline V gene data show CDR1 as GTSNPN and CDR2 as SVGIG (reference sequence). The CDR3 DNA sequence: TGTGCCTGGACCGGGCATGACGTCGAGACCCAGTACCTC. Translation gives CAWTGHDVETQYL.

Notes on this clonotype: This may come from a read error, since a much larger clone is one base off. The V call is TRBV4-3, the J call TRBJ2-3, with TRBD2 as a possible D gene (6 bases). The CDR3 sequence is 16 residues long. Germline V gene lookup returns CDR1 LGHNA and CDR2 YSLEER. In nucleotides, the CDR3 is TGCGCCAGCGGCCAAGAGCTAACTAGCCGCACAGATACGCAGTATTTT. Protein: CASGQELTSRTDTQYF.

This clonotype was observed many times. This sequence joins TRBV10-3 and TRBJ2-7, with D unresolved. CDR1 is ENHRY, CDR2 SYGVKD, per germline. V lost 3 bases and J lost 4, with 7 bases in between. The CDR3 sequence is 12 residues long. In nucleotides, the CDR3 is TGTGCCATCAGTGATAGGTGGTACGAGCAGTACTTC. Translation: CAISDRWYEQYF.